This TCR beta chain emerged from a study of OX40 agonist ivuxolimab in advanced cancers. Data came from immunoSEQ multiplex PCR; TCRdb stores just in-frame clones and leaves some out. The table has more than 40,000 clones, more than 70% seen once. As to this clone: What it binds is unknown.

CDR1 and CDR2 (germline): DFQATT, SNEGSKA (reference sequence). The V and J ends lost 8 bases and 5 bases, in that order; junction bases with no gene match: 5. The CDR3 consists of 11 residues. The study, taken as a whole, reports: Blood T cells, both CD4+ and CD8+, expanded clonally by week 6 at 0.1 to 3.0 mg/kg. The mean number of expanded clones was higher in CD8+ T cells than in CD4+.

At baseline, cycle 4 day 1, and cycle 7 day 1, blood was sampled. This chain uses TRBV20-1 with TRBJ2-7, with 8 positions matching TRBD1. The specimen was CD4+ or CD8+ T cells sorted from blood, collected in a trial of the OX40 agonist ivuxolimab. The receptor was isolated from an adult with an advanced solid tumor such as melanoma, head and neck, liver or kidney cancer. The CDR3 protein is CSPQGAHEQYF. The CDR3 region has the DNA TGCAGTCCTCAGGGGGCCCACGAGCAGTACTTC.